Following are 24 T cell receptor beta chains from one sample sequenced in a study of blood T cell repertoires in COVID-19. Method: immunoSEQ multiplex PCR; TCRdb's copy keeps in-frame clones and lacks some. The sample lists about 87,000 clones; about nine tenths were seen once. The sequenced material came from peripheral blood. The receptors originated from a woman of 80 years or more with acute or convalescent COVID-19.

The CDR3 spells CASSSGQGAYEQYF. The CDR3 DNA reads as TGTGCCAGCTCTTCTGGACAGGGTGCCTACGAGCAGTACTTC. The chain uses TRBV18 and TRBJ2-7, with 8 positions matching TRBD1. The germline V gene encodes CDR1 KGHSH and CDR2 LQKENI. The CDR3 contains 14 residues. With V trimmed by 6 bases and J by 2 bases, 6 bases remained unmatched.

The CDR3 region is CASSRQSGGRGTDTQYF. The DNA for the CDR3 is TGTGCCAGCAGCCGACAATCGGGGGGGCGCGGCACAGATACGCAGTATTTT. The chain combines TRBV3-1 (or the pseudogene TRBV3-2) with TRBJ2-3, with 8 bases fitting TRBD2. The V segment lost 4 bases and the J segment 1 base; nucleotides outside the gene matches: 10. Germline assignment: CDR1 LGHDT and CDR2 YNNKEL (reference sequence). The CDR3 loop spans 17 amino acids.

The CDR3 sequence is CASSPGTVTDTQYF. In DNA form, the CDR3 reads TGTGCCAGCAGTCCCGGGACAGTCACAGATACGCAGTATTTT. This rearrangement joins TRBV6-2 or TRBV6-3 to TRBJ2-3, with 7 bases fitting TRBD1. Germline V gives CDR1 MNHEY, CDR2 SVGEGT. The CDR3 is 14 amino acids. Unmatched junction bases numbered 4, after V lost 5 bases and J lost 2 bases.

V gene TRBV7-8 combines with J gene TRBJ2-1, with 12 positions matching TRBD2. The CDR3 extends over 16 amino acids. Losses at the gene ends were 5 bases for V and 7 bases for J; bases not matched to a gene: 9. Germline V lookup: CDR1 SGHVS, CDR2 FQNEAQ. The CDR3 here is CASSLRLAGAQNEQFF. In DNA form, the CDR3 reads TGTGCCAGCAGCCTAAGACTAGCGGGGGCCCAAAATGAGCAGTTCTTC.

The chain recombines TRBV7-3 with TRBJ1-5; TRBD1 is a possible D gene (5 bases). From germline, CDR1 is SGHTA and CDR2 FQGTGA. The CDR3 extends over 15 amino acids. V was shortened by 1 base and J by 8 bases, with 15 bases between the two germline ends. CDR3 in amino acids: CASSLMGQPGEPQHF. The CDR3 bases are TGTGCCAGCAGCTTAATGGGGCAGCCTGGGGAGCCCCAGCATTTT.

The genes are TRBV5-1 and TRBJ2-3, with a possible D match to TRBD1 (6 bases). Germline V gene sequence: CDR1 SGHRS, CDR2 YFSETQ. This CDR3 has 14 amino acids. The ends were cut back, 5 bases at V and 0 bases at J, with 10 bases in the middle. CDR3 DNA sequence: TGCGCCAGCAGTTCTAGGGGGAGCACAGATACGCAGTATTTT. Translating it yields CASSSRGSTDTQYF.

The chain's CDR3 is CASSLIQANTDTQYF. In DNA form, the CDR3 reads TGTGCCAGCAGCTTAATTCAAGCAAACACAGATACGCAGTATTTT. This rearrangement joins TRBV7-9 to TRBJ2-3; D unclear. The CDR3 length is 15 residues. Trimming removed 2 bases at V and 2 bases at J, with 11 bases between. In germline, CDR1 is SEHNR, CDR2 FQNEAQ (reference sequence).

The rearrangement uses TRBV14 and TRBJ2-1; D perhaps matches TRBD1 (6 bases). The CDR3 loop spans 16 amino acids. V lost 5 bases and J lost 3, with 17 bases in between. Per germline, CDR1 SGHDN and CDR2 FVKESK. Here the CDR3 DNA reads TGTGCCAGCAGCTCCCTCCGGACAGCAAACTACAATGAGCAGTTCTTC. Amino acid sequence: CASSSLRTANYNEQFF. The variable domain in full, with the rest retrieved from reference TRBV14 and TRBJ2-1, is EAGVTQFPSHSVIEKGQTVTLRCDPISGHDNLYWYRRVMGKEIKFLLHFVKESKQDESGMPNNRFLAERTGGTYSTLKVQPAELEDSGVYFCASSSLRTANYNEQFFGPGTRLTVL.

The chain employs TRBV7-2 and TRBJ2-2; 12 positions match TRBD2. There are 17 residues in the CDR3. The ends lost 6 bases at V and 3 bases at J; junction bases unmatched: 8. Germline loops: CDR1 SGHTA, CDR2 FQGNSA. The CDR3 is CASREASGGAHTGELFF. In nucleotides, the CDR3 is TGTGCCAGCAGGGAGGCTAGCGGGGGGGCCCACACCGGGGAGCTGTTTTTT.

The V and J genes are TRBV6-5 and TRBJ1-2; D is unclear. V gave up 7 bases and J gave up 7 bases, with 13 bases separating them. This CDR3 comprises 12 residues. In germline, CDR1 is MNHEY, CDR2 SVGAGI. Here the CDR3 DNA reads TGTGCCAGCAACTCCGTCGGGTCTGGCTACACCTTC. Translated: CASNSVGSGYTF.

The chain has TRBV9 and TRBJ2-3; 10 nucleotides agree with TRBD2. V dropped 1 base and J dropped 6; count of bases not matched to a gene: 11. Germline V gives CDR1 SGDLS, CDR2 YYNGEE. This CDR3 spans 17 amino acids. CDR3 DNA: TGTGCCAGCAGCGTAATCCCCTCGCTAGCGGGAGCCGATACGCAGTATTTT. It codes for CASSVIPSLAGADTQYF.

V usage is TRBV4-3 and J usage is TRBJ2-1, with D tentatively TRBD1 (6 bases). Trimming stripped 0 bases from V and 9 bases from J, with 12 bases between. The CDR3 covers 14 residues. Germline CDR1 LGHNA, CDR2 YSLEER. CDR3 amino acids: CASSQDLDRPEQFF. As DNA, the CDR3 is TGCGCCAGCAGCCAAGATCTAGACAGGCCTGAGCAGTTCTTC.

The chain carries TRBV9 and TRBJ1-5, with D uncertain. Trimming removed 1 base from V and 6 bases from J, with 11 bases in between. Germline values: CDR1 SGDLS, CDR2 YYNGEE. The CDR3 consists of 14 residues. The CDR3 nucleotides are TGTGCCAGCAGCGTAAACGGGGTGGGTCAGCCCCAGCATTTT. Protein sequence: CASSVNGVGQPQHF.

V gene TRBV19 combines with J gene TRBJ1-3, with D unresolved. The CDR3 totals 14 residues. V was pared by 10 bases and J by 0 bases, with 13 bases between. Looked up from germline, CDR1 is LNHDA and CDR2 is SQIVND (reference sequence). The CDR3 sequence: CATGRTYSGNTIYF. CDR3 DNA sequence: TGTGCCACGGGGAGAACCTACTCTGGAAACACCATATATTTT.

The CDR3 region is CASSYLAAAPISYEQYF. The DNA for the CDR3 is TGCGCCAGCAGCTACCTAGCGGCAGCGCCGATTTCCTACGAGCAGTACTTC. This sequence joins TRBV5-1 and TRBJ2-7, with 7 bases lining up with TRBD2. The CDR3 extends over 17 amino acids. V was clipped by 3 bases and J by 1 base; unmatched bases: 13. Looked up from germline, CDR1 is SGHRS and CDR2 is YFSETQ.

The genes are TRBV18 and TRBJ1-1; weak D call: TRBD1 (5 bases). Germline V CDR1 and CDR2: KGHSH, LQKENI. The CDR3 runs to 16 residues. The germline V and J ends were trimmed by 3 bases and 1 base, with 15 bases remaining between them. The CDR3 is CASSPGQVRRNTEAFF. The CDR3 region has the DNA TGTGCCAGCTCACCCGGACAAGTTCGGCGGAACACTGAAGCTTTCTTT.

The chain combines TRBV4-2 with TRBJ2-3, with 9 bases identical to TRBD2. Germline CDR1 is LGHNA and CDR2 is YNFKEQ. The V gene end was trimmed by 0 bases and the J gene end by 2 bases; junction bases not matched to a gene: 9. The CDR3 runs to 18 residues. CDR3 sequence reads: CASSQEWASGALTDTQYF. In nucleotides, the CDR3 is TGTGCCAGCAGCCAAGAGTGGGCTAGCGGGGCCCTCACAGATACGCAGTATTTT.

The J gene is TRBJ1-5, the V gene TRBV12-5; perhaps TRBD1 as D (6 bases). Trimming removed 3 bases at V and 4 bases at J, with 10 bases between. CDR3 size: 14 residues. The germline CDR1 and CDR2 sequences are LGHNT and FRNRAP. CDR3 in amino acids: CASGFGQGNQPQHF. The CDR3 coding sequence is TGTGCTAGTGGTTTCGGGCAGGGGAATCAGCCCCAGCATTTT.

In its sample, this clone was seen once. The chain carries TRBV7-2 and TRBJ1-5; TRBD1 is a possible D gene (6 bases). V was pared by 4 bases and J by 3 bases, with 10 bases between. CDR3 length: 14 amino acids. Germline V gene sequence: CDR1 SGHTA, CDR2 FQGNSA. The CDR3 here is CASSSTGPNQPQHF. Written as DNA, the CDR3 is TGTGCCAGCAGCTCAACAGGGCCCAATCAGCCCCAGCATTTT. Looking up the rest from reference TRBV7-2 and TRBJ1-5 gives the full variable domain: GAGVSQSPSNKVTEKGKDVELRCDPISGHTALYWYRQSLGQGLEFLIYFQGNSAPDKSGLPSDRFSAERTGGSVSTLTIQRTQQEDSAVYLCASSSTGPNQPQHFGDGTRLSIL.

The DNA of the CDR3 is TGTGCCAGCAGCCAGGTCGGCGGGACAGGGGACGAGCAGTACTTC. It codes for CASSQVGGTGDEQYF. The chain recombines TRBV3-1 (or the pseudogene TRBV3-2) with TRBJ2-7, with 10 positions matching TRBD1. Germline CDR1 LGHDT, CDR2 YNNKEL (reference sequence). This CDR3 has 15 amino acids. Germline trimming cut 3 bases from V and 5 bases from J; bases unmatched to any gene: 7.

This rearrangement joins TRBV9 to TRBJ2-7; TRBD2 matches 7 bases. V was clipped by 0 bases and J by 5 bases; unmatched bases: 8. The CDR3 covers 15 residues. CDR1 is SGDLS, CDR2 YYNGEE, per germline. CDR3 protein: CASSVEVGGPNEQYF. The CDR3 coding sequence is TGTGCCAGCAGCGTAGAGGTGGGAGGGCCGAACGAGCAGTACTTC.

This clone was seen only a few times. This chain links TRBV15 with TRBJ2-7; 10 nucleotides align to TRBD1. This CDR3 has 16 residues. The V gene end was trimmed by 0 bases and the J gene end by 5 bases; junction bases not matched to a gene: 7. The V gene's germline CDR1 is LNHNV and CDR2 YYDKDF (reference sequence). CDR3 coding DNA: TGTGCCACCAGCAGAGATCTCCGGGACAGGGGCGACGAGCAGTACTTC. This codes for CATSRDLRDRGDEQYF.

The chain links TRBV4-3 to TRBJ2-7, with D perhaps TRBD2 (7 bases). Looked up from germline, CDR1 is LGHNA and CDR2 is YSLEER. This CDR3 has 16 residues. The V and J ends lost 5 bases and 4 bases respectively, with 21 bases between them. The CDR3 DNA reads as TGCGCCAGCAGCAAGGGTGGGGGGGCCGCTATTTACGAGCAGTACTTC. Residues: CASSKGGGAAIYEQYF.

CDR3 sequence (DNA): TGTGCCAGCAGCTTGGGAGCGCTAGCGGGAGGAGTGGTAGATACGCAGTATTTT. Amino acid sequence: CASSLGALAGGVVDTQYF. The rearrangement links TRBV5-4 to TRBJ2-3; 11 bases agree with TRBD2. J gave up 5 bases and V 0 bases, and 11 bases lay outside the gene matches. This CDR3 has 18 amino acids. In germline, CDR1 is SGHNT, CDR2 YYREEE (reference sequence).